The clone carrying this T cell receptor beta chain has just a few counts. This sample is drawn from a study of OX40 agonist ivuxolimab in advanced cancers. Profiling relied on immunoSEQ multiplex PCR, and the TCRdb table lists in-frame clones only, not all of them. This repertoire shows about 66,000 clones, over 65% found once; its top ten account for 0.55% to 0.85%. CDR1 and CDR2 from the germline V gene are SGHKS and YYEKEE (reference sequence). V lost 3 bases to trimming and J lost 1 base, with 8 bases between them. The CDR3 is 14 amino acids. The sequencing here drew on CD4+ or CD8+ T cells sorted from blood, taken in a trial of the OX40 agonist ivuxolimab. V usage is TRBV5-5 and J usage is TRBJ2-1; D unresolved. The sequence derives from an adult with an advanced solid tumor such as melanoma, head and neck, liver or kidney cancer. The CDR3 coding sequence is TGTGCCAGCAGCTCTAGTTGGTCCTACAATGAGCAGTTCTTC. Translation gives CASSSSWSYNEQFF.